This T cell receptor beta chain was retrieved from a study of blood T cells in healthy people across ages. J gave up 11 bases and V 5 bases, and 9 bases lay outside the gene matches. The V gene's germline CDR1 is SGHTA and CDR2 FQGNSA. This CDR3 contains 13 residues. Next came a second PCR, run for about 7 to 12 cycles, which used a sample-barcoded 5' primer along with a J-beta primer mix. Every cDNA molecule carried a tag from a template-switch adaptor bearing 12 random nucleotides. TCRdb analysed the 5' RACE reads with MiXCR anew, one entry per CDR3 protein. Of 870,000 or so distinct CDR3 sequences in the sample, less than 35% were seen once. PBMCs numbering at least 7 million were isolated per sample.

The source of this sequence is an elderly woman in good health. Sample: blood. The chain uses TRBV7-2 and TRBJ1-5; 7 bases are shared with TRBD1. The CDR3 sequence: CASSRDSGRSQHF. CDR3 sequence (DNA): TGTGCCAGCAGCAGGGACAGTGGCCGGTCCCAGCATTTT.